Presented here are 26 T cell receptor delta chains from one specimen sequenced in a study of gamma-delta chains in newborns, infants, children. TCRdb re-called the reads via CATT. The table has about 4,100 delta-chain clones, around 0.56% seen once. The sample consisted of blood. Receptors originate from a child who was a newborn, infant or young child, either healthy, febrile or measles-vaccinated (not recorded which).

Turning to this clone: The translation of this DNA and the TCRdb protein of a much larger clone differ at residue 4, probably owing to a read error; the protein shown here is translated from the DNA. The V call is TRDV3, the J call TRDJ2; D gene uncertain. Germline assignment: CDR1 TVYSNPD and CDR2 GDNSRS (reference sequence). The CDR3 is made up of 12 amino acids. V shed 2 bases and J shed 4 bases, with 8 bases lying between them. In DNA, the CDR3 is TGTGCCTTTGAGGGAGCGACAGCACAACTCTTCTTT. Its translation is CAFEGATAQLFF. Full variable domain (remainder filled in from reference TRDV3 and TRDJ2): CDKVTQSSPDQTVASGSEVVLLCTYDTVYSNPDLFWYRIRPDYSFQFVFYGDNSRSEGADFTQGRFSVKHILTQKAFHLVISPVRTEDSATYYCAFEGATAQLFFGKGTQLIVEP.

Notes on this clone: A far larger clone lies a single base away; this is likely a read error. This CDR3 is also generated by other DNA sequences in the sample. The chain recombines TRDV2 with TRDJ1; weak D call: TRDD2 (8 bases). CDR1 is GEAIGNYY and CDR2 is EKD in the germline V gene. The CDR3 runs to 21 residues. The CDR3 DNA reads TGTGCCTGCGACACCGGCCTTCCTAGAGAATGGGGGACCCCCTACACCGATAAACTCATCTTT. Translated, it gives CACDTGLPREWGTPYTDKLIF.

The sample holds a few counts of this clone. One base away lies a much larger clone, so this may be a sequencing read error. V and J are TRDV2 and TRDJ2; 12 bases align to TRDD3. V was clipped by 3 bases and J by 0 bases; unmatched bases: 19. CDR3 length equals 22 residues. Germline V lookup: CDR1 GEAIGNYY, CDR2 EKD. In DNA form, the CDR3 reads TGTGCCTGTGACCGCAGTATATTACTGGGGGATACAGTCCGAGCTTTGACAGCACAACTCTTCTTT. This encodes CACDRSILLGDTVRALTAQLFF.

Regarding this clone: A far bigger clonotype differs at one base, so this is likely a read error. Other nucleotide sequences from this sample produce the same CDR3. The chain has TRDV2 and TRDJ1; 7 nucleotides align to TRDD3. The CDR3 length is 14 residues. The V gene's germline CDR1 is GEAIGNYY and CDR2 EKD. CDR3 DNA sequence: TGTGCCTGTGACACTGGGGGACGTACCGATAAACTTATCTTT. Its protein product is CACDTGGRTDKLIF.

Only a few counts were recorded for this clone. A far more abundant clone sits one base away, making this likely a read error. This sample includes further DNA sequences coding for the same CDR3. The J gene is TRDJ1, the V gene TRAV29/DV5; TRDD3 aligns across 9 bases. CDR3 length: 22 amino acids. Germline V gene data show CDR1 as NSMFDY and CDR2 as ISSIKDK. The CDR3 bases are TGTGCAGCAAGCGCGGGGGAGATTCCCTCACTGGGGGACACCCTATACACCGATAAACTCATCTTC. Amino acid sequence: CAASAGEIPSLGDTLYTDKLIF. The full variable domain, rest sourced from reference TRAV29/DV5 and TRDJ1, is DQQVKQNSPSLSVQEGRISILNCDYTNSMFDYFLWYKKYPAEGPTFLISISSIKDKNEDGRFTVFLNKSAKHLSLHIVPSQPGDSAVYFCAASAGEIPSLGDTLYTDKLIFGKGTRVTVEP.

This clone is termed medium-sized. V gene TRAV29/DV5 combines with J gene TRDJ1; 7 bases align to TRDD3. Germline V lookup: CDR1 NSMFDY, CDR2 ISSIKDK. V lost 1 base to trimming and J lost 0 bases; unmatched junction nucleotides: 6. This CDR3 comprises 15 residues. CDR3 sequence: CAASLGVKYTDKLIF. The DNA of the CDR3 is TGTGCAGCAAGCCTGGGGGTTAAGTACACCGATAAACTCATCTTT.

This clone was seen only a few times. TCRdb has a much larger clone's protein, which differs at residue 10 from the translation of this DNA, likely because of a read error; what is shown is the protein translated from the DNA. V gene TRDV2 combines with J gene TRDJ3; the match to TRDD3 covers 8 bases. Germline values: CDR1 GEAIGNYY, CDR2 EKD. CDR3 length equals 20 residues. Losses at the gene ends were 0 bases for V and 0 bases for J; bases not matched to a gene: 9. CDR3 DNA sequence: TGTGCCTGTGACACCGTAAACTGGGGGCCAAGCTCCTGGGACACCCGACAGATGTTTTTC. Translated, it gives CACDTVNWGPSSWDTRQMFF.

This clone was counted a few times. The translation of this DNA and the TCRdb protein of a much larger clone differ at residues 3 and 9, probably owing to a read error; the protein shown here is translated from the DNA. The rearrangement joins TRDV2 to TRDJ3, with 9 bases that match TRDD3. CDR3 length: 16 amino acids. Germline V gene data show CDR1 as GEAIGNYY and CDR2 as EKD. The CDR3 loop is CASDWGSSRDTRQMFF. Here the CDR3 DNA reads TGTGCCAGTGACTGGGGGAGCTCCCGGGACACCCGACAGATGTTTTTC.

In its sample, this clone is medium-sized. The V call is TRDV2, the J call TRDJ3, with 8 positions matching TRDD3. J lost 1 base, V lost 0 bases, and 4 bases had no gene match. The CDR3 runs 18 residues. The germline V gene encodes CDR1 GEAIGNYY and CDR2 EKD. CDR3 bases: TGTGCCTGTGACACCTTGGGGGATTGGTCCTGGGACACCCGACAGATGTTTTTC. This translates into CACDTLGDWSWDTRQMFF.

This clone was detected only a few times. The protein listed by TCRdb differs at residue 6 from the translated DNA, so the DNA translation is shown. The chain uses TRDV2 and TRDJ3; 10 bases align to TRDD3. Germline CDR1 and CDR2: GEAIGNYY and EKD. The CDR3 runs 19 residues. This chain's CDR3 is CACDTAGDTSSWGTRQMFF. Here the CDR3 DNA reads TGTGCCTGTGACACCGCGGGGGATACGAGCTCCTGGGGCACCCGACAGATGTTTTTC.

A few counts support this clone. The protein recorded in TCRdb matches a much larger clone and deviates from this DNA's translation at residue 11, suggesting a read error; the protein here is obtained by translating the DNA. The chain has TRDV3 and TRDJ3; 12 bases map to TRDD3. CDR3 size: 18 residues. Germline values: CDR1 TVYSNPD, CDR2 GDNSRS (reference sequence). Trimming at V came to 2 bases and at J to 5 bases, leaving 10 bases not matched to a gene. The CDR3 DNA reads as TGTGCCTTTTGTACTGGGGGATACAAGGCCCGGGACACCCGACAGATGTTTTTC. It codes for CAFCTGGYKARDTRQMFF.

This clone was counted only a few times. A far larger clone is off by one base, so a read error is likely. Other DNA sequences in this specimen translate into the identical CDR3. This chain joins TRDV2 and TRDJ1, with D maybe TRDD3 (5 bases). This CDR3 has 15 residues. Looked up from germline, CDR1 is GEAIGNYY and CDR2 is EKD. CDR3 sequence reads: CACDTGAPYTDKLIF. The CDR3 coding sequence is TGTGCCTGTGACACTGGGGCCCCGTACACCGATAAGCTCATCTTT.

This clone was detected only a few times. The protein held in TCRdb is that of a much larger clone and does not match this DNA's translation at residue 15, likely because of a read error; the protein shown is translated from the DNA. The chain recombines TRDV2 with TRDJ3, with 13 bases identical to TRDD3. Germline V gene lookup returns CDR1 GEAIGNYY and CDR2 EKD. The CDR3 has 20 amino acids. CDR3 loop: CACDAVLGDTLVWDARQMFF. The CDR3 coding sequence is TGTGCCTGTGACGCTGTACTGGGGGATACGCTCGTCTGGGACGCCCGACAGATGTTTTTC.

Details on this clone: This sequence is one base from a far larger clone and is likely a read error. Different DNA sequences within this sample yield the same CDR3. The chain links TRDV2 to TRDJ3; 7 positions match TRDD3. Per the germline V gene, CDR1 is GEAIGNYY and CDR2 is EKD. The CDR3 runs to 18 residues. The CDR3: CACDTWDTSSWDTRQMFF. The CDR3 bases are TGTGCCTGTGACACCTGGGATACTAGCTCCTGGGACACCCGACAGATGTTCTTC.

In its sample, this clone ranks as large. This same CDR3 is encoded by further DNA sequences in the sample. This sequence joins TRDV1 and TRDJ2; possibly TRDD3 for D (6 bases). The V gene's germline CDR1 is TSWWSYY and CDR2 QGS. The ends were cut back, 0 bases at V and 0 bases at J, with 23 bases in the middle. The CDR3 has 21 amino acids. The CDR3 region is CALGELRWGPAPPTLTAQLFF. The CDR3 DNA follows: TGTGCTCTTGGGGAACTCCGATGGGGGCCCGCGCCACCTACTTTGACAGCACAACTCTTCTTT.

This clone was seen a few times. The protein that TCRdb holds for this DNA derives from a much larger clone and differs from the translated DNA at residue 3, which likely indicates a read error; the protein shown here is translated from the DNA. This chain joins TRDV2 and TRDJ3; TRDD3 matches 10 bases. CDR1 GEAIGNYY and CDR2 EKD come from the germline V gene. This CDR3 spans 19 amino acids. The CDR3: CARDVLGDLSSWDTRQMFF. The CDR3, as DNA: TGTGCCCGTGACGTACTGGGGGATTTGAGCTCCTGGGACACCCGACAGATGTTTTTC.

Relative to its sample, this clone is large. Other nucleotide sequences in the sample specify the same CDR3. V gene TRDV2 combines with J gene TRDJ3; the match to TRDD3 covers 11 bases. This CDR3 has 17 residues. Germline V gene sequence: CDR1 GEAIGNYY, CDR2 EKD. V shed 2 bases, J shed 3 bases, and the junction held 2 bases outside the gene matches. Written as DNA, the CDR3 is TGTGCCTGTGACAGTACTGGGGGATACTGGGACACCCGACAGATGTTTTTC. Translation: CACDSTGGYWDTRQMFF.

This clone turned up a few times. The translation of this DNA and the TCRdb protein of a much larger clone differ at residue 13, probably owing to a read error; the protein shown here is translated from the DNA. This rearrangement joins TRDV2 to TRDJ3, with TRDD3 identical over 10 bases. The CDR3 spans 18 residues. In germline, CDR1 is GEAIGNYY, CDR2 EKD. CDR3 loop: CACDRIGGYSWDARQMFF. CDR3 sequence (DNA): TGTGCCTGTGACAGGATTGGGGGATACTCCTGGGACGCCCGACAGATGTTTTTC.

There are a few counts of this clone. V and J are TRDV2 and TRDJ3, with D possibly being TRDD3 (6 bases). This CDR3 comprises 18 residues. The ends were cut back, 0 bases at V and 0 bases at J, with 11 bases in the middle. Germline CDR1 and CDR2: GEAIGNYY and EKD. The DNA for the CDR3 is TGTGCCTGTGACACCGCACTGGGAGACTCCTGGGACACCCGACAGATGTTTTTC. It specifies CACDTALGDSWDTRQMFF.

As concerns this clone: A much larger clone is a single base away; this may be a read error. The chain combines TRDV2 with TRDJ3; maybe TRDD3 (6 bases). V lost 0 bases, J lost 0 bases, and 14 bases lay in between. The V gene's germline CDR1 is GEAIGNYY and CDR2 EKD. The CDR3 sequence is 19 residues long. The CDR3: CACDTVGGTSSWDTRQMFF. The CDR3, as DNA: TGTGCCTGTGACACCGTGGGGGGTACGAGCTCCTGGGACACCCGACAGATGTTTTTC.

A word on this clone: The translation of this DNA and the TCRdb protein of a much larger clone differ at residue 4, probably owing to a read error; the protein shown here is translated from the DNA. Other DNA sequences within the sample encode an identical CDR3. This chain joins TRDV2 and TRDJ3, with TRDD3 identical over 10 bases. In germline, CDR1 is GEAIGNYY, CDR2 EKD. The CDR3 length is 19 residues. Here the CDR3 DNA reads TGTGCCTGTGGCACCGTGGGGGATACCAGCTCCTGGGACACCCGACAGATGTTTTTC. It yields the protein CACGTVGDTSSWDTRQMFF.

Sample share makes this clone medium-sized. The same CDR3 also results from other DNA sequences found in this sample. The chain recombines TRDV2 with TRDJ3; TRDD3 matches at 7 bases. J lost 0 bases, V lost 0 bases, and 4 bases had no gene match. The CDR3 is 18 residues long. In germline, CDR1 is GEAIGNYY, CDR2 EKD. CDR3 protein: CACDTWGTSSWDTRQMFF. The CDR3 bases are TGTGCCTGTGACACCTGGGGGACGAGCTCCTGGGACACCCGACAGATGTTTTTC.

The sample holds a few counts of this clone. This clone may be a read error of a much larger clone one base away. This sequence joins TRDV2 and TRDJ3; 9 nucleotides agree with TRDD3. V gave up 2 bases and J gave up 0 bases; unmatched junction bases: 10. This CDR3 spans 20 amino acids. Per the germline V gene, CDR1 is GEAIGNYY and CDR2 is EKD. CDR3 in DNA: TGTGCCTGTGACAAAAAAGTACTGGGGGAAAGCTCCTGGGACACCCGACAGATGTTTTTC. Its translation is CACDKKVLGESSWDTRQMFF.

This clone was counted between two and nine times. A read error likely explains why the TCRdb protein, taken from a much larger clone, differs from this DNA's translation at residue 12; the protein shown is translated from the DNA. The chain's CDR3 is CACDRAYWGSSCDTRQMFF. For the CDR3, the DNA is TGTGCCTGTGACCGAGCCTACTGGGGGAGCTCCTGCGACACCCGACAGATGTTTTTC. The rearrangement links TRDV2 to TRDJ3, with 9 nucleotides matching TRDD3. CDR1 is GEAIGNYY and CDR2 is EKD in the germline V gene. This CDR3 contains 19 residues.

Turning to this clone: The amino acid sequence in TCRdb belongs to a much larger clone and departs from this DNA's translation at residue 16, likely a sequencing read error; the sequence shown is translated from the DNA. The V gene is TRDV2, the J gene TRDJ3, with TRDD3 identical over 12 bases. The CDR3 contains 18 residues. Germline lookup yields CDR1 GEAIGNYY and CDR2 EKD. CDR3 amino acids: CACDRVLGDTWDTRQVFF. The CDR3 DNA reads as TGTGCCTGTGACCGCGTACTGGGGGATACCTGGGACACCCGACAGGTGTTTTTC.

In the case of this clone: A far larger clone is one nucleotide away, so this likely arose from a read error. The sample contains more than one DNA sequence encoding this CDR3. V gene TRDV2 combines with J gene TRDJ3; 10 bases agree with TRDD3. The CDR3 loop spans 19 amino acids. Germline CDR1 is GEAIGNYY and CDR2 is EKD. The CDR3 DNA is TGTGCCTGTGACACCGTGGGGGATACCAGCTCCTGGGACACCCGGCAGATGTTTTTC. This codes for CACDTVGDTSSWDTRQMFF.